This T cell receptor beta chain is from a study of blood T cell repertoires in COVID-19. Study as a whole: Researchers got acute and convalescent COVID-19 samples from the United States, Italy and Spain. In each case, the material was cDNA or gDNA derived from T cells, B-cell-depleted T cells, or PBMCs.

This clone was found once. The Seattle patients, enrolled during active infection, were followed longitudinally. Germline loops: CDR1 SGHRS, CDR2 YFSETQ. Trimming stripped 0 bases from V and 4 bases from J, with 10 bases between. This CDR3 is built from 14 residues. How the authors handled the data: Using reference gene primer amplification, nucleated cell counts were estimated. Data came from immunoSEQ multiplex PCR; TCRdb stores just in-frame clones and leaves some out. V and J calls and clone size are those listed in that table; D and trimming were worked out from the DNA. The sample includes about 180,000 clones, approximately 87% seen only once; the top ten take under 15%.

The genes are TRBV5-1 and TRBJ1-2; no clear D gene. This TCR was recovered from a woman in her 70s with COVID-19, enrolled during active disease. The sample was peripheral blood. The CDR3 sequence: CASSLEAVSYGYTF. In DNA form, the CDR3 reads TGCGCCAGCAGCTTGGAGGCGGTTTCCTATGGCTACACCTTC.